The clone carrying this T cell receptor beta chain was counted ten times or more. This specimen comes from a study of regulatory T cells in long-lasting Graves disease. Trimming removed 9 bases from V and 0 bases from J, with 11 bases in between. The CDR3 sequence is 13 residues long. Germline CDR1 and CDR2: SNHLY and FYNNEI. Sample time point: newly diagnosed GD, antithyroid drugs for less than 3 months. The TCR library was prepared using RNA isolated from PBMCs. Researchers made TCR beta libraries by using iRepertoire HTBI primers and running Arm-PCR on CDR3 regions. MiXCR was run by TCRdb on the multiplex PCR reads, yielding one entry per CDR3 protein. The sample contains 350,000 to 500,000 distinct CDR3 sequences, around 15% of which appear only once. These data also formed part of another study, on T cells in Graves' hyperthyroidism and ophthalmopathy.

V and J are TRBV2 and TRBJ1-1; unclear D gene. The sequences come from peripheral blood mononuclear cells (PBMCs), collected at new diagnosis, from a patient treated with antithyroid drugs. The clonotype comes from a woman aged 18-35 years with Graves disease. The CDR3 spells CARQTKMNTEAFF. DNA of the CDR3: TGTGCCAGACAGACAAAGATGAACACTGAAGCTTTCTTT.